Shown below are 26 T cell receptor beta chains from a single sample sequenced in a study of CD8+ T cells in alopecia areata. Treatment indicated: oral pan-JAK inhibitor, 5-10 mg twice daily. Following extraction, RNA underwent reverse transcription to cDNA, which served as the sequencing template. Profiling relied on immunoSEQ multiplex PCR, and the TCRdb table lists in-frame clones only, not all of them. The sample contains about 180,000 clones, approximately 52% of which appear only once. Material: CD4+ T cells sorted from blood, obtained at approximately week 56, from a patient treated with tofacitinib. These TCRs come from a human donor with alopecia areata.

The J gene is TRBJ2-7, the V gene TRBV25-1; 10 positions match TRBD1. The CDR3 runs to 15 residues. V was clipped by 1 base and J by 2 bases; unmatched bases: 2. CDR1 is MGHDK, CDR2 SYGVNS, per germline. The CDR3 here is CASSESGTGAYEQYF. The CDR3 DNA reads TGTGCCAGCAGTGAATCCGGGACAGGGGCCTACGAGCAGTACTTC.

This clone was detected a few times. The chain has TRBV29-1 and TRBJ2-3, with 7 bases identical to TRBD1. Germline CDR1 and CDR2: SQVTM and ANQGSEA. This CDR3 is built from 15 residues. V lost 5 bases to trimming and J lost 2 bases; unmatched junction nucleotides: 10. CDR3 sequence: CSVSPGQKLTDTQYF. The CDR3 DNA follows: TGCAGCGTTTCCCCGGGACAGAAGCTCACAGATACGCAGTATTTT.

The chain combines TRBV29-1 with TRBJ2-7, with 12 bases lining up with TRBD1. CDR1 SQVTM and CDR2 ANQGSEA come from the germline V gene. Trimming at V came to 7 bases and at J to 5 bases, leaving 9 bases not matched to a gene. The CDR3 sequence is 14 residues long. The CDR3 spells CSAVPGQGANEQYF. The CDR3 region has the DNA TGCAGCGCCGTACCGGGACAGGGGGCGAACGAGCAGTACTTC.

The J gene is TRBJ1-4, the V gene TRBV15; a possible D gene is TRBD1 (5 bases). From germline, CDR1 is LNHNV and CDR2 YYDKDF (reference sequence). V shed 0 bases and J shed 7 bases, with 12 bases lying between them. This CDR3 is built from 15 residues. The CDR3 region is CATSRDGRDSEKLFF. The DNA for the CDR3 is TGTGCCACCAGCAGAGATGGCCGGGACTCTGAAAAACTGTTTTTT.

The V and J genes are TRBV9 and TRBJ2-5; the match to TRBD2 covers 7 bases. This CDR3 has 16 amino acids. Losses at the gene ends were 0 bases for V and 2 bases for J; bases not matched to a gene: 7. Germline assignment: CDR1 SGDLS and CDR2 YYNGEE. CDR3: CASSVATGLLQETQYF. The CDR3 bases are TGTGCCAGCAGCGTAGCTACGGGACTACTACAAGAGACCCAGTACTTC.

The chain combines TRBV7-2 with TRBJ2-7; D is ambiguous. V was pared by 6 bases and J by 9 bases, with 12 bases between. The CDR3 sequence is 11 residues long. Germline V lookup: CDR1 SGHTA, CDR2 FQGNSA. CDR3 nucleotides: TGTGCCAGCAGTCAACAAGCCGCGCAGTACTTC. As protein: CASSQQAAQYF.

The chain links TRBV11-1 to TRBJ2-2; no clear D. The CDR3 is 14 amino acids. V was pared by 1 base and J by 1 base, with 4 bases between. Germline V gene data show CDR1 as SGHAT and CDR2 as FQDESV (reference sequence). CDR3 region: CASSLGRNTGELFF. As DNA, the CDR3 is TGTGCCAGCAGCTTAGGCAGGAACACCGGGGAGCTGTTTTTT.

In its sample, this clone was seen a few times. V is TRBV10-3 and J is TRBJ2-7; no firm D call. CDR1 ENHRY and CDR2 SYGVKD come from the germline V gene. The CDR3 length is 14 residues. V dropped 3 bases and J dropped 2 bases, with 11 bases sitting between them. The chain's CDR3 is CAISDEVQPYEQYF. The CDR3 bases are TGTGCCATCAGTGATGAGGTCCAACCCTACGAGCAGTACTTC.

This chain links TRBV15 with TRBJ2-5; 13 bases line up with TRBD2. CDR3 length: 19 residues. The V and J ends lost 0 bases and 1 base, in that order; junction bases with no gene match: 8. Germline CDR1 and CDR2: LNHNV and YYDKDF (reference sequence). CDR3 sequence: CATSREGLAGRTGQETQYF. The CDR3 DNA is TGTGCCACCAGCAGAGAGGGACTAGCGGGGAGGACGGGCCAAGAGACCCAGTACTTC.

The CDR3 DNA follows: TGCGCCAGCAGCTTGGAGGGGACAGTAGTCGGCGGGGAGCTGTTTTTT. This encodes CASSLEGTVVGGELFF. The rearrangement joins TRBV5-1 to TRBJ2-2; TRBD1 aligns across 7 bases. Per the germline V gene, CDR1 is SGHRS and CDR2 is YFSETQ. V lost 0 bases to trimming and J lost 7 bases; unmatched junction nucleotides: 9. The length of the CDR3 is 16 residues.

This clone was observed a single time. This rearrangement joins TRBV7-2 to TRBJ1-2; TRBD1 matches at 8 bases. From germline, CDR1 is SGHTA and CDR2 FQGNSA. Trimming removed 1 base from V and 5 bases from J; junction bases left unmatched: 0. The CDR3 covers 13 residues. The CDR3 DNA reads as TGTGCCAGCAGCTTAGGACAGGGGTATGGCTACACCTTC. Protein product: CASSLGQGYGYTF.

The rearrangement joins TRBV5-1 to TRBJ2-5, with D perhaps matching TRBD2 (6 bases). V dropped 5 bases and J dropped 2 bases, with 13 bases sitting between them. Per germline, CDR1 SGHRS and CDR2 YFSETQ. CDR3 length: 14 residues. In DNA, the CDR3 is TGCGCCAGCAGTCTACAGGCGGGGCAAGAGACCCAGTACTTC. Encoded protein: CASSLQAGQETQYF.

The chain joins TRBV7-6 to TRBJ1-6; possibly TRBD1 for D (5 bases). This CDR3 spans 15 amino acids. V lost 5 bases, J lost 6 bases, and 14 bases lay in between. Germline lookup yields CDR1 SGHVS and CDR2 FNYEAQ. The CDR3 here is CASSPTTGGNSPLHF. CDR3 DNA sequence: TGTGCCAGCAGCCCTACCACGGGGGGTAATTCACCCCTCCACTTT.

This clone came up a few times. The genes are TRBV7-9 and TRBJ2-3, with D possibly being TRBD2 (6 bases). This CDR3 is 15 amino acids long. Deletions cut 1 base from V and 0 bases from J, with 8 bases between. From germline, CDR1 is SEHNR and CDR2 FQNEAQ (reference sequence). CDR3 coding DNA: TGTGCCAGCAGCTTAGGGACTACTAGCACAGATACGCAGTATTTT. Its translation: CASSLGTTSTDTQYF. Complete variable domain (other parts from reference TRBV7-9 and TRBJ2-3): DTGVSQNPRHKITKRGQNVTFRCDPISEHNRLYWYRQTLGQGPEFLTYFQNEAQLEKSRLLSDRFSAERPKGSFSTLEIQRTEQGDSAMYLCASSLGTTSTDTQYFGPGTRLTVL.

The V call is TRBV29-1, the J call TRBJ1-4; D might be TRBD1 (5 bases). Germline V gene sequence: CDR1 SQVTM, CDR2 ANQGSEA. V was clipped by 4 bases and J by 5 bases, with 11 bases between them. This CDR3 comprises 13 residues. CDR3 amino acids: CSVAGVLNEKLFF. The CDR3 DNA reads TGCAGCGTTGCGGGGGTCTTAAATGAAAAACTGTTTTTT. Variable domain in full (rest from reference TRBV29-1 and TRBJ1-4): SAVISQKPSRDICQRGTSLTIQCQVDSQVTMMFWYRQQPGQSLTLIATANQGSEATYESGFVIDKFPISRPNLTFSTLTVSNMSPEDSSIYLCSVAGVLNEKLFFGSGTQLSVL.

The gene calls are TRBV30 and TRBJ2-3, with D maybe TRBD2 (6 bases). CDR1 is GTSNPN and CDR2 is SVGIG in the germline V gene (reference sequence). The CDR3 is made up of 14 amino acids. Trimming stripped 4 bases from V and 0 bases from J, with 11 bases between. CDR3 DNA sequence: TGTGCCTGGAAACCGGGGGTTAGCACAGATACGCAGTATTTT. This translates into CAWKPGVSTDTQYF.

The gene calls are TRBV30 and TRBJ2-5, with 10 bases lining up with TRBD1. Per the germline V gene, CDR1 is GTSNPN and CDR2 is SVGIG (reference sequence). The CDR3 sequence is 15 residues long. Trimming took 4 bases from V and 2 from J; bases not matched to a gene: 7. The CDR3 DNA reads TGTGCCTGGAAGCTCGGACAGGGGGGGCAAGAGACCCAGTACTTC. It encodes CAWKLGQGGQETQYF.

CDR3 DNA sequence: TGTGCCAGCAGCCAAGAGAAGACGACTTTTGGGTCTAGCACAGATACGCAGTATTTT. Its protein product is CASSQEKTTFGSSTDTQYF. The chain uses TRBV4-2 and TRBJ2-3; no clear D gene. The CDR3 is 19 residues long. Germline V gene data show CDR1 as LGHNA and CDR2 as YNFKEQ. The V gene lost 0 bases and the J gene lost 0 bases, with 19 bases spanning the gap.

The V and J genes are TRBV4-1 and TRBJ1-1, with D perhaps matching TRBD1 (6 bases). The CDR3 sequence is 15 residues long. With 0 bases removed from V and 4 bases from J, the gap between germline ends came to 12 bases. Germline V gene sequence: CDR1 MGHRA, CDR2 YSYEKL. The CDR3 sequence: CASSQDQDRGTEAFF. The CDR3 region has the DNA TGCGCCAGCAGCCAAGATCAGGACAGAGGCACTGAAGCTTTCTTT.

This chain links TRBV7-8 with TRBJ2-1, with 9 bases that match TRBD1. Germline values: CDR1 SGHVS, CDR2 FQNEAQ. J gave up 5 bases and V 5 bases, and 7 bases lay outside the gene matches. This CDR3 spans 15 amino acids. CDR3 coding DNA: TGTGCCAGCAGCCGGACCGGGACAGGGAACAATGAGCAGTTCTTC. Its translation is CASSRTGTGNNEQFF.

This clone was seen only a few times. In DNA, the CDR3 is TGTGCCAGCTCCCGGGACAGAACCTACAATGAGCAGTTCTTC. This codes for CASSRDRTYNEQFF. The rearrangement links TRBV7-2 to TRBJ2-1; TRBD1 matches 7 bases. CDR3 size: 14 residues. V trimming: 8 bases; J trimming: 2 bases; junction bases outside the gene matches: 6. Looked up from germline, CDR1 is SGHTA and CDR2 is FQGNSA.

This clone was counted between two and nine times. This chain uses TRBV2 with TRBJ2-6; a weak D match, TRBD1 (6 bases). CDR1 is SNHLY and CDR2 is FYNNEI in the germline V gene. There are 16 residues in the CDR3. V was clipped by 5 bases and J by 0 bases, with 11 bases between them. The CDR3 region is CASSPRTASGANVLTF. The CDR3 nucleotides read TGTGCCAGCAGTCCCCGGACAGCCTCTGGGGCCAACGTCCTGACTTTC.

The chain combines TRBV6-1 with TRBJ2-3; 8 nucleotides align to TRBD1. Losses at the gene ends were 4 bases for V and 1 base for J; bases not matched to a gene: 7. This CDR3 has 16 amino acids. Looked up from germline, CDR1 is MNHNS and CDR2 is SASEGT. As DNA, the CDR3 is TGTGCCAGCAGTGTGTTTGGGGGACAGGGCACAGATACGCAGTATTTT. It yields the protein CASSVFGGQGTDTQYF.

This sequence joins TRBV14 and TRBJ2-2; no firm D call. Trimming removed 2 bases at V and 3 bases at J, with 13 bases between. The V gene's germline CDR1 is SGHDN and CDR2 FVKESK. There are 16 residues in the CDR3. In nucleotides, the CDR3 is TGTGCCAGCAGCCAATCTATGGGTTGGGACACCGGGGAGCTGTTTTTT. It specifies CASSQSMGWDTGELFF.

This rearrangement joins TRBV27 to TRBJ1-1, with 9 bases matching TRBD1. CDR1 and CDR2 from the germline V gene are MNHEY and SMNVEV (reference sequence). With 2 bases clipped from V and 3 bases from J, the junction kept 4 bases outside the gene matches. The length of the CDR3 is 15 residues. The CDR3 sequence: CASSLLWDRDTEAFF. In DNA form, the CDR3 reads TGTGCCAGCAGTTTACTTTGGGACAGGGACACTGAAGCTTTCTTT.

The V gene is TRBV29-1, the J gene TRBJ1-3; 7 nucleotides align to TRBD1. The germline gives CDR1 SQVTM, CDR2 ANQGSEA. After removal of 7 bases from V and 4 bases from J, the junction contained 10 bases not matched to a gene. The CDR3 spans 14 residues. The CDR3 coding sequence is TGCAGCGCCTTGGACAGGATCGACGGAAACACCATATATTTT. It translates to CSALDRIDGNTIYF.